This T cell receptor beta chain was observed in a study of blood T cell repertoires in COVID-19. Across the study: T cells, B-cell-depleted T cells, or PBMCs supplied cDNA or gDNA.

The V end lost 1 base, the J end lost 4 bases, and 7 bases lay between the germline ends. CDR3 length: 13 residues. Germline V lookup: CDR1 SNHLY, CDR2 FYNNEI. Original analysis: Cell counts per sample came from amplifying reference gene primers. TCRdb's table, derived via immunoSEQ multiplex PCR, lists solely in-frame clones and lacks some. V and J calls and clone size are copied from that table; D and trimming were computed from the DNA. The sample holds over 200,000 clones, over 70% seen once. The specimen sequenced was PBMCs or T cells enriched from blood (not recorded which). The rearrangement joins TRBV2 to TRBJ1-1, with a possible D match to TRBD1 (5 bases). The sequence was obtained from a woman in her 30s who had been exposed to COVID-19. CDR3 sequence (DNA): TGTGCCAGCAGTGAAGTGGGGGGCACTGAAGCTTTCTTT. This gives the protein CASSEVGGTEAFF.